This T cell receptor (beta chain) was identified in a study of T cell repertoires in cytomegalovirus infection. This clonotype was seen a few times. Antigen: not known. This CDR3 comprises 13 residues. Germline CDR1 is MNHEY and CDR2 is SMNVEV (reference sequence). V shed 5 bases and J shed 9 bases, with 14 bases lying between them. TCRdb itself ran the reads through MiXCR, one entry per CDR3 protein. Counted here are 45,000 to 75,000 distinct CDR3 sequences, roughly a third occurring once; the ten biggest clones make up 60% to 80%. The sample comprised PBMCs, sequenced either directly or after in vitro stimulation (not recorded which). This sequence joins TRBV27 and TRBJ2-4; weak D call: TRBD1 (6 bases). The source of this sequence is a human donor in good health (CMV status not recorded). Some clones in this sample may be carry-over from other donors' samples. CDR3 sequence (DNA): TGTGCCAGCAGTCTACAGGGTTCGGGCATTCAGTACTTC. Protein product: CASSLQGSGIQYF.